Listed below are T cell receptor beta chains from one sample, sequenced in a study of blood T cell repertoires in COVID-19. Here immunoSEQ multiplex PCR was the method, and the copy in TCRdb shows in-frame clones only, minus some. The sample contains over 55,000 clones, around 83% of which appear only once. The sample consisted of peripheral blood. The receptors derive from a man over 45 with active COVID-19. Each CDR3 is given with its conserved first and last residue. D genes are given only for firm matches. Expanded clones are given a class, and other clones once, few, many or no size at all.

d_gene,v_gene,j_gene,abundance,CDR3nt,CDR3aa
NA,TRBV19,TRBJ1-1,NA,TGTGCCAGCAGGTACTCCTTGAACACTGAAGCTTTCTTT,CASRYSLNTEAFF
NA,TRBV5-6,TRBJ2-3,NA,TGTGCCAGCAGCTTGGCTGATACGCAGTATTTT,CASSLADTQYF
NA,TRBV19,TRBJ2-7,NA,TGTGCCAGTAGATCGAGAGGGGGTGTGAACGAGCAGTACTTC,CASRSRGGVNEQYF
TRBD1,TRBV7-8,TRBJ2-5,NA,TGTGCCAGCAGCTTACCCCGGACAGGCTTTCAAGAGACCCAGTACTTC,CASSLPRTGFQETQYF
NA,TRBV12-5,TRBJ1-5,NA,TGTGCTAGTGGTTTGGCACTGGGCCAGCCCCAGCATTTT,CASGLALGQPQHF
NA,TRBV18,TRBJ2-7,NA,TGTGCCAGCTCACCAAACGGGGGTGGGACCTACGAGCAGTACTTC,CASSPNGGGTYEQYF
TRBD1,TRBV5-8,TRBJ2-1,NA,TGTGCCAGCAGCTTCGGACAGGGCGGGGATGAGCAGTTCTTC,CASSFGQGGDEQFF
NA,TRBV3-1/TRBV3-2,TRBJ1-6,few,TGTGCCAGCAGCCAAGAGGTGAGCGGAGCACCCCTCCACTTT,CASSQEVSGAPLHF
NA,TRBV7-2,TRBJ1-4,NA,TGTGCCAGCAGCTTAGTTGGGCGCGTTGATGAAAAACTGTTTTTT,CASSLVGRVDEKLFF
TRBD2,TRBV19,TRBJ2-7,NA,TGTGCCAGCAGGGGACTAGAACGGCTCGAGCAGTACTTC,CASRGLERLEQYF
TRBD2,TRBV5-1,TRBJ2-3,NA,TGCGCCAGCAGCTTGCGCGCGGGGGTAACAGATACGCAGTATTTT,CASSLRAGVTDTQYF
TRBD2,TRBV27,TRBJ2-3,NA,TGTGCCAGCAGTTCGTTTGGACTAGCGGGAAGCACAGATACGCAGTATTTT,CASSSFGLAGSTDTQYF
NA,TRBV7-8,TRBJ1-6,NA,TGTGCCAGCAGAAGGGGCACAGGGCATAATTCACCCCTCCACTTT,CASRRGTGHNSPLHF
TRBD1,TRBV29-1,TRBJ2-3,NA,TGCAGCGTTGTTACAGGGGGCGCCGCAGATACGCAGTATTTT,CSVVTGGAADTQYF
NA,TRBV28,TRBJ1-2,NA,TGTGCCAGCAGTTGGCCCAGGGGTCCCTATGGCTACACCTTC,CASSWPRGPYGYTF
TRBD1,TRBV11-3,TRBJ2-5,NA,TGTGCCAGCAGCCACCGGGGGGACAGGGGTAGGAAGACCCAGTACTTC,CASSHRGDRGRKTQYF
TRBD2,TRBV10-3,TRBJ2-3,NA,TGTGCCACCAACCTAGCGGGGGCAGGAGATACGCAGTATTTT,CATNLAGAGDTQYF
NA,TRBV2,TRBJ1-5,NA,TGTGCCAGCCAGGACAGCCATAGCAATCAGCCCCAGCATTTT,CASQDSHSNQPQHF
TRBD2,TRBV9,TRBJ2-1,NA,TGTGCCAGCAGCCTCCTGGGGGGGGAGTGGGCCTACAATGAGCAGTTCTTC,CASSLLGGEWAYNEQFF
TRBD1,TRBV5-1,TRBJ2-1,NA,TGCGCCAGCCGCGGACAGGGGGCCTACAATGAGCAGTTCTTC,CASRGQGAYNEQFF
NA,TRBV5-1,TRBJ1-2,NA,TGCCCCAGCAGGCCTGGGGGGGGCTATGGCTACACCTTC,CPSRPGGGYGYTF
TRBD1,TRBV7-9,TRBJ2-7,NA,TGTGCCAGCAGCGATACCTGGGGACAGGGGGGATACGAGCAGTACTTC,CASSDTWGQGGYEQYF
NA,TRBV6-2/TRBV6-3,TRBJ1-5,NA,TGTGCCAGCAGTCTCCCCCTTACAGACGGGGGCAATCAGCCCCAGCATTTT,CASSLPLTDGGNQPQHF
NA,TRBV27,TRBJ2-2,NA,TGTGCCAGCAGTTTGACAGCGGGTGGCTGGAACACCGGGGAGCTGTTTTTT,CASSLTAGGWNTGELFF
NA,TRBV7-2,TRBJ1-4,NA,TGTGCCAGCAGCTTAACGGGGGGCGGCGGTGAAAAACTGTTTTTT,CASSLTGGGGEKLFF
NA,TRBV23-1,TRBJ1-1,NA,TGCGCCAGCAGTCAGTTCTACGCGGCCAGGGGAAGCAAGAACACTGAAGCTTTCTTT,CASSQFYAARGSKNTEAFF
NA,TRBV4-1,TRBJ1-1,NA,TGCGCCAGCAGCCAAGATCGGAGGGAGGTGAACACTGAAGCTTTCTTT,CASSQDRREVNTEAFF
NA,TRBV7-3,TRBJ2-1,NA,TGTGCCAGCAGCCTAGACGTCTCCGAGCAGTTCTTC,CASSLDVSEQFF
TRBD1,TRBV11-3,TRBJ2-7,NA,TGTGCCAGCAGCTTAAAGGGGGACAGGACCTCCTACGAGCAGTACTTC,CASSLKGDRTSYEQYF
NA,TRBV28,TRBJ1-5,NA,TGTGCCAGCAGTTCAGGGAATCAGCCCCAGCATTTT,CASSSGNQPQHF
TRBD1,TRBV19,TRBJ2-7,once,TGTGCCAGTAGTACCCCTCCGGGACAGGGGAACTACTACGAGCAGTACTTC,CASSTPPGQGNYYEQYF
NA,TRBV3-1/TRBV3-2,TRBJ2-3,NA,TGTGCCAGCAGCCAAGATGCGGGCGGCCCAGTCCCGCAGTATTTT,CASSQDAGGPVPQYF
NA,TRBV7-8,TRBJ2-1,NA,TGTGCCAGCAGCTTAGGCGGTTCCTACAATGAGCAGTTCTTC,CASSLGGSYNEQFF
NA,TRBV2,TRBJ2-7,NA,TGTGCCAGCAGTGATGGGGGCTGGTCTGCGGATCCCTACGAGCAGTACTTC,CASSDGGWSADPYEQYF
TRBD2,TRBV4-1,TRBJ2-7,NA,TGCGCCAGCAGCCAGCTAGGGACTAGCGGGGAAGACGAGCAGTACTTC,CASSQLGTSGEDEQYF
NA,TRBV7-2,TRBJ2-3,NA,TGTGCCAGCAGCCCCCAAAGGGGCGGGAAGACAGATACGCAGTATTTT,CASSPQRGGKTDTQYF
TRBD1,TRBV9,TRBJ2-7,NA,TGTGCCAGCAGCCCCATTCCCGGGACAGCCTCCTACGAGCAGTACTTC,CASSPIPGTASYEQYF
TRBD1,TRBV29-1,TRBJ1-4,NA,TGCAGCGTTGGGACAGGGGGCTATAATGAAAAACTGTTTTTT,CSVGTGGYNEKLFF
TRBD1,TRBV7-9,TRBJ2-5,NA,TGTGCCAGCAGCACCCTTGACAGGGGACCGTACCAAGAGACCCAGTACTTC,CASSTLDRGPYQETQYF
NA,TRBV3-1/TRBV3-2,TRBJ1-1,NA,TGTGCCAGCAGCCTACAGGGGAACACTGAAGCTTTCTTT,CASSLQGNTEAFF
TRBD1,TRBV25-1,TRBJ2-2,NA,TGTGCCTGCGGGGACAGGGGCCTCACCGGGGAGCTGTTTTTT,CACGDRGLTGELFF